Following are 14 T cell receptor beta chains from one sample sequenced in a study of T cell responses to AZD1222 COVID-19 vaccine. Method: immunoSEQ multiplex PCR; TCRdb's copy keeps in-frame clones and lacks some. The repertoire holds approximately 150,000 clones, with around nine tenths as singletons. Sample: peripheral blood, taken on day 0 of AZD1222 vaccination. These receptors all come from an adult in good health.

This rearrangement joins TRBV15 to TRBJ1-4; D unresolved. The V end lost 3 bases, the J end lost 5 bases, and 16 bases lay between the germline ends. Germline V CDR1 and CDR2: LNHNV, YYDKDF (reference sequence). CDR3 length: 16 amino acids. The CDR3, as DNA: TGTGCCACCAGCAGCTCTGCTCGAGTTTCAAATGAAAAACTGTTTTTT. It specifies CATSSSARVSNEKLFF.

This rearrangement joins TRBV7-9 to TRBJ1-2, with no clear D. This CDR3 region has 17 residues. Germline CDR1 is SEHNR and CDR2 is FQNEAQ (reference sequence). The V gene lost 2 bases and the J gene lost 1 base, with 17 bases spanning the gap. CDR3 DNA: TGTGCCAGCAGCTTATGGAGCGGCAGACGATATAACTATGGCTACACCTTC. Encoded protein: CASSLWSGRRYNYGYTF.

The V and J genes are TRBV7-9 and TRBJ1-4; D gene ambiguous. The germline V gene encodes CDR1 SEHNR and CDR2 FQNEAQ (reference sequence). The length of the CDR3 is 15 residues. The V end lost 4 bases, the J end lost 1 base, and 10 bases lay between the germline ends. The CDR3 loop reads CASSSLFGTNEKLFF. CDR3 DNA: TGTGCCAGCAGCTCCCTTTTTGGAACTAATGAAAAACTGTTTTTT.

The chain joins TRBV10-1 to TRBJ1-2; 7 bases align to TRBD1. The germline CDR1 and CDR2 sequences are WNHNN and SYGVQD (reference sequence). This CDR3 spans 13 amino acids. J gave up 9 bases and V 0 bases, and 4 bases lay outside the gene matches. This chain's CDR3 is CASSESRTGRYTF. CDR3 sequence (DNA): TGCGCCAGCAGTGAGTCGAGGACAGGCCGCTACACCTTC.

V and J are TRBV27 and TRBJ2-7; D possibly corresponds to TRBD2 (5 bases). The CDR3 totals 14 residues. The germline gives CDR1 MNHEY, CDR2 SMNVEV (reference sequence). V lost 4 bases and J 4 bases, leaving 14 bases between the germline ends. CDR3 in amino acids: CASSSPLRGYEQYF. In DNA, the CDR3 is TGTGCCAGCAGTTCACCCCTCCGGGGATACGAGCAGTACTTC.

The chain has TRBV28 and TRBJ1-1, with 9 bases that match TRBD1. Germline loops: CDR1 MDHEN, CDR2 SYDVKM. V was pared by 4 bases and J by 5 bases, with 11 bases of the junction left unmatched. The CDR3 covers 16 residues. CDR3 sequence reads: CASSSPSGTGRTEAFF. The CDR3 DNA is TGTGCCAGCAGTTCCCCCTCCGGGACAGGGAGGACTGAAGCTTTCTTT. The full variable domain, in which reference TRBV28 and TRBJ1-1 provide the parts outside the CDR3, is DVKVTQSSRYLVKRTGEKVFLECVQDMDHENMFWYRQDPGLGLRLIYFSYDVKMKEKGDIPEGYSVSREKKERFSLILESASTNQTSMYLCASSSPSGTGRTEAFFGQGTRLTVV.

This clone was detected once. This chain links TRBV3-1 (or the pseudogene TRBV3-2) with TRBJ1-2; tentative D call: TRBD1 (6 bases). The CDR3 is 15 residues long. The germline gives CDR1 LGHDT, CDR2 YNNKEL (reference sequence). V was shortened by 4 bases and J by 4 bases, with 16 bases between the two germline ends. The CDR3, as DNA: TGTGCCAGCAGCCGAGGCGCCGGGGGCGGCTATGGCTACACCTTC. The encoded protein is CASSRGAGGGYGYTF.

This chain links TRBV9 with TRBJ2-2; TRBD1 matches 8 bases. V shed 2 bases and J 6 bases; nucleotides not matched to a gene: 6. The CDR3 is 15 residues long. CDR1 and CDR2 from the germline V gene are SGDLS and YYNGEE. The CDR3 coding sequence is TGTGCCAGCAGCGTTACTTTGACAGGGGCCGGGGAGCTGTTTTTT. This translates into CASSVTLTGAGELFF.

The rearrangement joins TRBV28 to TRBJ1-3, with TRBD1 matching over 7 bases. Trimming at V came to 6 bases and at J to 3 bases, leaving 11 bases not matched to a gene. Germline-derived CDR1 and CDR2 are MDHEN and SYDVKM. The CDR3 has 16 residues. In DNA, the CDR3 is TGTGCCAGCAGAGTTCCCCTCGACAGGGATGGAAACACCATATATTTT. It translates to CASRVPLDRDGNTIYF.

The CDR3 here is CASSPAVMNTEAFF. The CDR3, as DNA: TGTGCCAGCAGTCCGGCAGTGATGAACACTGAAGCTTTCTTT. This chain links TRBV6-6 with TRBJ1-1; D not resolved. Looked up from germline, CDR1 is MNHNY and CDR2 is SVGAGI (reference sequence). V shed 5 bases and J shed 0 bases, with 10 bases lying between them. The CDR3 runs to 14 residues.

The chain recombines TRBV5-1 with TRBJ1-3; TRBD1 agrees at 10 bases. Germline CDR1 is SGHRS and CDR2 is YFSETQ. This CDR3 contains 17 residues. The junction had 11 bases not matched to a gene; V was cut back by 4 bases and J by 4 bases. CDR3 amino acids: CASSPNPGQGRGNTIYF. In DNA, the CDR3 is TGCGCCAGCAGCCCAAATCCGGGACAGGGGCGCGGAAACACCATATATTTT.

This chain joins TRBV15 and TRBJ2-7, with D perhaps matching TRBD1 or TRBD2 (5 bases each). Trimming pared 2 bases from V and 5 bases from J, leaving 13 bases between. Germline CDR1 reads LNHNV; CDR2 reads YYDKDF (reference sequence). The CDR3 has 14 residues. CDR3 DNA sequence: TGTGCCACCAGCAGACGTCGGGACGACCACGAGCAGTACTTC. Translation: CATSRRRDDHEQYF.

This chain connects TRBV27 to TRBJ2-7, with 9 bases aligning to TRBD1. Germline values: CDR1 MNHEY, CDR2 SMNVEV (reference sequence). This CDR3 contains 15 residues. V was clipped by 7 bases and J by 1 base; unmatched bases: 8. The CDR3 loop is CASTTRDRASYEQYF. The CDR3, as DNA: TGTGCCAGCACTACCCGGGACAGGGCATCCTACGAGCAGTACTTC.

CDR3 nucleotide sequence: TGCGCCAGCAGCCTAAGACTTAGCAGGAATGAGCAGTTCTTC. It specifies CASSLRLSRNEQFF. The genes are TRBV5-1 and TRBJ2-1; D ambiguous. The germline V gene has CDR1 SGHRS and CDR2 YFSETQ. The length of the CDR3 is 14 residues. Trimming left V 4 bases short and J 7 bases short, with 15 bases between.